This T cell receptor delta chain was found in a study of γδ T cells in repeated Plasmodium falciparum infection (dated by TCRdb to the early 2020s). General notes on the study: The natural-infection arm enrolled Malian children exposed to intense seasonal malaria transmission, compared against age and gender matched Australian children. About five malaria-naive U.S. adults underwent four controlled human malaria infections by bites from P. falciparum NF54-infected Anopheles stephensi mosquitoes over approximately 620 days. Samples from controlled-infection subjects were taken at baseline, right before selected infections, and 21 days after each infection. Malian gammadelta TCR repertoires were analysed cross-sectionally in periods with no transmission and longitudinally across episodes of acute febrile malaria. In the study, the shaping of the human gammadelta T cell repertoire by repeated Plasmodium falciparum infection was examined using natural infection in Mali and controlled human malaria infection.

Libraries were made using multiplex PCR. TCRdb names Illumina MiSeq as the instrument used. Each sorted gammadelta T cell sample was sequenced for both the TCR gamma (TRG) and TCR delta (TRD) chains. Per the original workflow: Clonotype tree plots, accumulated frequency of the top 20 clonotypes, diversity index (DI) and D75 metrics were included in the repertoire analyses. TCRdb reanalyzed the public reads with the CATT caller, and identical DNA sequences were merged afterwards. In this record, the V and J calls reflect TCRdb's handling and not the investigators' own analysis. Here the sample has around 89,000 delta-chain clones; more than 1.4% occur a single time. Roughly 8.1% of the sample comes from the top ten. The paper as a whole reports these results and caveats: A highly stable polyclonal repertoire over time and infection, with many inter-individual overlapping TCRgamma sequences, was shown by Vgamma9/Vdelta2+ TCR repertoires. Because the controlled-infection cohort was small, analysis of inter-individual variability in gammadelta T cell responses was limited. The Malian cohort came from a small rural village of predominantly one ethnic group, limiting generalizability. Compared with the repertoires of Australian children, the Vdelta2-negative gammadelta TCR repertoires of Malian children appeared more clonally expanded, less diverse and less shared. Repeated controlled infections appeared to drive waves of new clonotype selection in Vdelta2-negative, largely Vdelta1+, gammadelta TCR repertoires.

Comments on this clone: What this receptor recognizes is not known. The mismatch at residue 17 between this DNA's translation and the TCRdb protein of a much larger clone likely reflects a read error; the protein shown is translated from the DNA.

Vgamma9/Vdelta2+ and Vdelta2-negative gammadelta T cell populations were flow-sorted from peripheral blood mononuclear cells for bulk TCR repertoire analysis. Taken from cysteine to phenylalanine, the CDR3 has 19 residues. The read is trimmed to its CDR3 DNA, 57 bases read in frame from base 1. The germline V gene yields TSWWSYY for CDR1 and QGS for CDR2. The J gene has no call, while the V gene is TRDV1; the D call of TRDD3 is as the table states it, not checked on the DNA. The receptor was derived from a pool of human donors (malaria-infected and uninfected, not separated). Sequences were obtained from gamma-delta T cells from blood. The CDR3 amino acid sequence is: CALGEPSRPYRGRTDKPIF. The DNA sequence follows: TGTGCTCTTGGGGAACCGTCACGGCCTTACCGCGGGAGGACCGATAAACCCATCTTT.